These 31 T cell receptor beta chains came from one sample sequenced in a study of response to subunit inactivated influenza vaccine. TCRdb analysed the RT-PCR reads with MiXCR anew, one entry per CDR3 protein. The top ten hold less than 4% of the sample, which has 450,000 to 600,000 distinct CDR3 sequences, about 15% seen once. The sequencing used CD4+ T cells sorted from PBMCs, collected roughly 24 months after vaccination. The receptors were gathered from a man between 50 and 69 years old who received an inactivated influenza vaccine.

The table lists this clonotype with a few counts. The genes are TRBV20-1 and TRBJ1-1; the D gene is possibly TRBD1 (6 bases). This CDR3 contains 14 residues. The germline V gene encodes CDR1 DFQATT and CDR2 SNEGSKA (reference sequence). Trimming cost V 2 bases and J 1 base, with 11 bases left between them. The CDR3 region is CSARKGGRNTEAFF. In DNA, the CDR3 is TGCAGTGCTAGAAAAGGGGGAAGGAACACTGAAGCTTTCTTT.

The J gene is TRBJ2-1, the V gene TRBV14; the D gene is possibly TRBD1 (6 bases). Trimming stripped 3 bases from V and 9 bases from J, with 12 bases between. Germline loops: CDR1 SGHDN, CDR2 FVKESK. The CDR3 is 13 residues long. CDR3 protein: CASSQYRVGEQFF. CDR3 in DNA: TGTGCCAGCAGCCAGTACAGGGTAGGTGAGCAGTTCTTC. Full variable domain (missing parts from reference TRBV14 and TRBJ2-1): EAGVTQFPSHSVIEKGQTVTLRCDPISGHDNLYWYRRVMGKEIKFLLHFVKESKQDESGMPNNRFLAERTGGTYSTLKVQPAELEDSGVYFCASSQYRVGEQFFGPGTRLTVL.

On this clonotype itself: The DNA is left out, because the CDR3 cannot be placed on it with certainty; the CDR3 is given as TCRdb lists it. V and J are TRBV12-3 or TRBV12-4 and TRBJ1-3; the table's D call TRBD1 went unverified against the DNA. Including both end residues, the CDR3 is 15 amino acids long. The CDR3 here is CASILGVVSGNTIYF.

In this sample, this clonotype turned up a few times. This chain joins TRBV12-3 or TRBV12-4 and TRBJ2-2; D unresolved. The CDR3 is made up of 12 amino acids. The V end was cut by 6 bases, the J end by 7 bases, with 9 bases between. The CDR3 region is CASSVGLGELFF. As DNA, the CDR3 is TGTGCCAGCAGCGTGGGCCTCGGGGAGCTGTTTTTT.

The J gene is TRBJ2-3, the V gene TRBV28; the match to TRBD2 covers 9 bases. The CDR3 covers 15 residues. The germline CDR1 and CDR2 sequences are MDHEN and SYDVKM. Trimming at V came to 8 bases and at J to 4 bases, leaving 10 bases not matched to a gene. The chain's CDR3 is CASGTPSGVADTQYF. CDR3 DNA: TGTGCCAGCGGTACCCCTAGCGGGGTAGCAGATACGCAGTATTTT.

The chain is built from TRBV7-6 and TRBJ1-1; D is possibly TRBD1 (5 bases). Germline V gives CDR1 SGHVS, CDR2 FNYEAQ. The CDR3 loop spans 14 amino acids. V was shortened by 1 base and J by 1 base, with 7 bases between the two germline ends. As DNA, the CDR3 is TGTGCCAGCAGCTTAGGGACAACGAACACTGAAGCTTTCTTT. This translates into CASSLGTTNTEAFF.

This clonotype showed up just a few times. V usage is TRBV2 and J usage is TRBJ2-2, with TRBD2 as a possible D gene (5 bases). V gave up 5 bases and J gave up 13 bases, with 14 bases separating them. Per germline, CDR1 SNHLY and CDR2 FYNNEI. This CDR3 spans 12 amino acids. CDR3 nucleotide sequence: TGTGCCAGCAGTTCGGGCGAGGGTGGGCTGTTTTTT. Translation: CASSSGEGGLFF.

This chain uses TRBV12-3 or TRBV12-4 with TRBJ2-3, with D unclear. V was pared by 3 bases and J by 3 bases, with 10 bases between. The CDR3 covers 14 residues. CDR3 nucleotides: TGTGCCAGCAGTTTCTCGCTAGGGACAGATACGCAGTATTTT. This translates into CASSFSLGTDTQYF.

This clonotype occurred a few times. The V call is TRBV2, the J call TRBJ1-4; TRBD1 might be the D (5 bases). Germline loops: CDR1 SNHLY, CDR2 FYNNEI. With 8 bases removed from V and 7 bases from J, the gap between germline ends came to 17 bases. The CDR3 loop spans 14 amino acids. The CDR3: CASLLRGLREKLFF. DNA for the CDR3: TGTGCCAGCCTACTCCGGGGCCTTCGTGAAAAACTGTTTTTT. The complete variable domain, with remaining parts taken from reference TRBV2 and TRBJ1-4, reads EPEVTQTPSHQVTQMGQEVILRCVPISNHLYFYWYRQILGQKVEFLVSFYNNEISEKSEIFDDQFSVERPDGSNFTLKIRSTKLEDSAMYFCASLLRGLREKLFFGSGTQLSVL.

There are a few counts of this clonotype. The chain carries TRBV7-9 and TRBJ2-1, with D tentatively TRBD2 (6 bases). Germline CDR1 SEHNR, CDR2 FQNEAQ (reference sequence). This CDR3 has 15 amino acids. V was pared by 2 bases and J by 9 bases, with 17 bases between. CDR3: CASSLLAGSQSEQFF. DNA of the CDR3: TGTGCCAGCAGCTTACTAGCCGGGAGTCAGAGTGAGCAGTTCTTC.

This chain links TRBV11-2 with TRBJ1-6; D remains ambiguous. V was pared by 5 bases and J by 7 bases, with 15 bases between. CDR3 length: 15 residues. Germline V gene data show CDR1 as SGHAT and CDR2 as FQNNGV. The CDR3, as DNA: TGTGCCAGCAGCCAAGGCACCGGGTGGAATTCACCCCTCCACTTT. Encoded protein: CASSQGTGWNSPLHF.

CDR3 sequence (DNA): TGTGCCAGCAGCGCCCGGGACAGGGGTCCCGGGGAGCTGTTTTTT. Residues: CASSARDRGPGELFF. The V call is TRBV5-8, the J call TRBJ2-2, with 10 positions matching TRBD1. Germline V lookup: CDR1 SGHTS, CDR2 YDEGEE. The CDR3 extends over 15 amino acids. Germline trimming cut 4 bases from V and 6 bases from J; bases unmatched to any gene: 6.

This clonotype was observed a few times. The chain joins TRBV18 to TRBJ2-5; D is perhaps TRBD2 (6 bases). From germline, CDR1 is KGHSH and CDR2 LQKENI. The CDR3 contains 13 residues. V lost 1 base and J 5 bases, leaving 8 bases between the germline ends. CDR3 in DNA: TGTGCCAGCTCACCACGGAGGGAGGAGACCCAGTACTTC. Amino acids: CASSPRREETQYF.

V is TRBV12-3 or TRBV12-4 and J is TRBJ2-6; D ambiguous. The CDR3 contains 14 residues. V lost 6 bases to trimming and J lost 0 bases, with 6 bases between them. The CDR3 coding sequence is TGTGCCAGCAGGGAGAACTCTGGGGCCAACGTCCTGACTTTC. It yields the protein CASRENSGANVLTF.

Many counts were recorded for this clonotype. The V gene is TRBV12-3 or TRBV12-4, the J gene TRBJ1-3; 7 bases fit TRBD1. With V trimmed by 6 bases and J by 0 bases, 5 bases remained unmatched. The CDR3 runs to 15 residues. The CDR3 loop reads CASRGQATSGNTIYF. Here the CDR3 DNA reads TGTGCCAGCAGAGGACAGGCCACCTCTGGAAACACCATATATTTT.

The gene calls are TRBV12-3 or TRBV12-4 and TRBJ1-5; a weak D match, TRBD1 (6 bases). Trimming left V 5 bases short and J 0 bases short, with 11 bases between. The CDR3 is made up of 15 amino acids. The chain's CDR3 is CASSRDRNSNQPQHF. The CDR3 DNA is TGTGCCAGCAGTCGCGACAGGAATAGCAATCAGCCCCAGCATTTT.

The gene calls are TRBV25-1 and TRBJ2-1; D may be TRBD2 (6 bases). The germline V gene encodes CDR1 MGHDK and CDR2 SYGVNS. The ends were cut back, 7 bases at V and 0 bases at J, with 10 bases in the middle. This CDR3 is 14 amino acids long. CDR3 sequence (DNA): TGTGCCAGCAATGACGGGAGCTCCTACAATGAGCAGTTCTTC. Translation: CASNDGSSYNEQFF.

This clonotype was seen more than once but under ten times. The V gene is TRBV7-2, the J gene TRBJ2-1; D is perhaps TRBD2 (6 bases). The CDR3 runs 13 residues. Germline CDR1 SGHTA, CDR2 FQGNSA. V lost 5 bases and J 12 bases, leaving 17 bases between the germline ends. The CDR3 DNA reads TGTGCCAGCAGCCTGGGGAGGCGGGGTCGGCAGTTCTTC. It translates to CASSLGRRGRQFF.

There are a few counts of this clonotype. CDR3 loop: CSVVTGLATEAFF. Written as DNA, the CDR3 is TGCAGCGTAGTTACAGGGTTGGCCACTGAAGCTTTCTTT. The chain joins TRBV29-1 to TRBJ1-1; the D gene is possibly TRBD1 (6 bases). The ends were cut back, 6 bases at V and 4 bases at J, with 15 bases in the middle. Germline V gene lookup returns CDR1 SQVTM and CDR2 ANQGSEA. The CDR3 runs to 13 residues.

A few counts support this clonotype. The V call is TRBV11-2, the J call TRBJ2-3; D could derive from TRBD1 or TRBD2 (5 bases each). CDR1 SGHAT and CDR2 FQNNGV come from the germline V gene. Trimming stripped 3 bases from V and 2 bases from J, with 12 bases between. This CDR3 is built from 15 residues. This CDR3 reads CASSLTGRTTDTQYF. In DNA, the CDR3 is TGTGCCAGCAGCTTGACGGGGCGGACCACAGATACGCAGTATTTT.

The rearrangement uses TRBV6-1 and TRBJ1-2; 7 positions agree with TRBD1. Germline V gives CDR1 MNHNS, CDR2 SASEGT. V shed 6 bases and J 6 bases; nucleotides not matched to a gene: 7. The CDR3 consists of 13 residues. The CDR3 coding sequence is TGTGCCAGCAGATGGATACAGGGGAATGGCTACACCTTC. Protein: CASRWIQGNGYTF.

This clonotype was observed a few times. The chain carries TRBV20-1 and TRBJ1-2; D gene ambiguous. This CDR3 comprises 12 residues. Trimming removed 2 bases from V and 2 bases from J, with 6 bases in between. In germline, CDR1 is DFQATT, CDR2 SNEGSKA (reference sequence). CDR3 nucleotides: TGCAGTGCTAGAAAACCCAACTATGGCTACACCTTC. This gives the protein CSARKPNYGYTF.

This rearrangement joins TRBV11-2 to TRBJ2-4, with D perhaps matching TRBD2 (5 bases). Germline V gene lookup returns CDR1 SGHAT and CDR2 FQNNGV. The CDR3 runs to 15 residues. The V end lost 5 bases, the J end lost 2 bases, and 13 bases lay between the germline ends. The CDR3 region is CASSLIRGTKNIQYF. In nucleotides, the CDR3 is TGTGCCAGCAGCCTTATCCGGGGTACCAAAAACATTCAGTACTTC.

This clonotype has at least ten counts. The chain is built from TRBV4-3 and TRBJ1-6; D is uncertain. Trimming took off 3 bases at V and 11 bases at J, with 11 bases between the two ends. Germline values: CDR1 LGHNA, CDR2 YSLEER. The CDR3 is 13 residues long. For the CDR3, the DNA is TGCGCCAGCAGCCAGGGCCCAAGGGCACCCCTCCACTTT. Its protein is CASSQGPRAPLHF.

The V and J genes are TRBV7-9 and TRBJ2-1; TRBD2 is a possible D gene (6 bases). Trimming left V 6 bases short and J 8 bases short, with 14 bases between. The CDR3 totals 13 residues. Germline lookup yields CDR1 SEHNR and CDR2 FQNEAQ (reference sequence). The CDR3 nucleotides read TGTGCCAGCAGAACCGGGGGAGGCGATGAGCAGTTCTTC. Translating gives CASRTGGGDEQFF.

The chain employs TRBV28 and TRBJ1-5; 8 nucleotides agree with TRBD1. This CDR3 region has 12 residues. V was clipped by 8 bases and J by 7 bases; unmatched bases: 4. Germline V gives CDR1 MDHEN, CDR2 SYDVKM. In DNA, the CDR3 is TGTGCCAGCGGACAGGGTGGCCAGCCCCAGCATTTT. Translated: CASGQGGQPQHF.

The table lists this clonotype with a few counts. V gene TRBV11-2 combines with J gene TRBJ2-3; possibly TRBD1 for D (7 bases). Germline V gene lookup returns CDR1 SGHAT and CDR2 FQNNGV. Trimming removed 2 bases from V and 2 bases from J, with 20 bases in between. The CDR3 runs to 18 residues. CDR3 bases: TGTGCCAGCAGCTTAAGTTCGGCGGGACAGATATTCACAGATACGCAGTATTTT. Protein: CASSLSSAGQIFTDTQYF. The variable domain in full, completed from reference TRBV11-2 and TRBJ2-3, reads EAGVAQSPRYKIIEKRQSVAFWCNPISGHATLYWYQQILGQGPKLLIQFQNNGVVDDSQLPKDRFSAERLKGVDSTLKIQPAKLEDSAVYLCASSLSSAGQIFTDTQYFGPGTRLTVL.

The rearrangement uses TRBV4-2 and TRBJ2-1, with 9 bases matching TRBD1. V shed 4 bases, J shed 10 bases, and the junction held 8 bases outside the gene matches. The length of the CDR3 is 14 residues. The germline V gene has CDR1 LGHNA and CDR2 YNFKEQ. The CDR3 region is CASSRPDRGSEQFF. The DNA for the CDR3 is TGTGCCAGCAGCCGGCCAGACAGGGGGTCAGAGCAGTTCTTC.

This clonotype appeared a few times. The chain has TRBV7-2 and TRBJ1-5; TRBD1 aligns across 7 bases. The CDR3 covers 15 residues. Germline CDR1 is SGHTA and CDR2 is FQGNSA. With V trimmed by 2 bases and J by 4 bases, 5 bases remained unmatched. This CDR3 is CASSLTGAPNQPQHF. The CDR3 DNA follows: TGTGCCAGCAGCTTAACAGGGGCACCTAATCAGCCCCAGCATTTT.

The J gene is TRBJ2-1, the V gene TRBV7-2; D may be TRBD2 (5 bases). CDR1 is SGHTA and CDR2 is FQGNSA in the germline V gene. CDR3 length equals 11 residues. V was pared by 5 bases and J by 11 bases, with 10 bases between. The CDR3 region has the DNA TGTGCCAGCAGCCTGAGCGGAAAGCAGTTCTTC. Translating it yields CASSLSGKQFF.

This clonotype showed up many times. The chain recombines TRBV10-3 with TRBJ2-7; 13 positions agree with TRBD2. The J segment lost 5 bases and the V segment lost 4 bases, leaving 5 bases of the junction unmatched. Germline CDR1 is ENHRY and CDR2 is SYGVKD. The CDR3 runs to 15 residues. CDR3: CAISGTSGSLHEQYF. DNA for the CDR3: TGTGCCATCAGTGGGACTAGCGGGAGTCTGCACGAGCAGTACTTC.